The 23 T cell receptor beta chains below come from one sample, sequenced in a study of blood T cell repertoires in COVID-19. Measured with immunoSEQ multiplex PCR; TCRdb has only the in-frame clones, and not every one. The sample lists fewer than 300,000 clones, about four fifths occurring once. Sequencing was done on a sample of peripheral blood. These receptors came from a woman in her 50s who had recovered from COVID-19.

This sequence joins TRBV6-6 and TRBJ2-7; 7 bases line up with TRBD1. The trim removed 8 bases at V and 5 bases at J, leaving 12 bases unmatched. CDR1 and CDR2 from the germline V gene are MNHNY and SVGAGI (reference sequence). The CDR3 spans 14 residues. The CDR3 reads CASGLPTGFDEQYF. DNA for the CDR3: TGTGCCAGCGGACTTCCGACAGGGTTCGACGAGCAGTACTTC.

The CDR3 DNA follows: TGTGCCAGCAGTTACTCTGGAATCCTAGACGAGCAGTACTTC. Translated: CASSYSGILDEQYF. The rearrangement joins TRBV6-2 or TRBV6-3 to TRBJ2-7, with no clear D. The germline CDR1 and CDR2 sequences are MNHEY and SVGEGT. Between the trimmed V and J ends, which lost 0 bases and 5 bases, there was a span of 11 bases. The CDR3 is 14 residues long.

This clone was counted between two and nine times. The chain is built from TRBV11-2 and TRBJ1-2; TRBD1 aligns across 7 bases. Trimming removed 1 base from V and 8 bases from J; junction bases left unmatched: 4. The CDR3 contains 13 residues. Germline CDR1 reads SGHAT; CDR2 reads FQNNGV. The CDR3, as DNA: TGTGCCAGCAGCTTAGCGGGACAGATGGGCTACACCTTC. Encoded protein: CASSLAGQMGYTF.

This chain connects TRBV21-1 to TRBJ2-3; the table's D call, TRBD1, has no DNA check behind it. TRBV21-1 is a pseudogene segment. The CDR3 is 15 amino acids. The CDR3 nucleotides read TGTGCCAGCAGTCGACCCGGCAGGGGTACAGATACGCAGTATTTT. This translates into CASSRPGRGTDTQYF.

The rearrangement joins TRBV18 to TRBJ2-1; 9 positions match TRBD1. The V gene end was trimmed by 3 bases and the J gene end by 9 bases; junction bases not matched to a gene: 12. The CDR3 consists of 16 residues. Germline loops: CDR1 KGHSH, CDR2 LQKENI. CDR3 sequence (DNA): TGTGCCAGCTCACCCCCCGGGACAGGGTCTAGGGGTGAGCAGTTCTTC. Amino acids: CASSPPGTGSRGEQFF.

V gene TRBV5-1 combines with J gene TRBJ2-6; TRBD1 matches at 7 bases. The germline gives CDR1 SGHRS, CDR2 YFSETQ. CDR3 length: 17 residues. Losses at the gene ends were 4 bases for V and 0 bases for J; bases not matched to a gene: 7. Here the CDR3 DNA reads TGCGCCAGCAGCACCGGACAGGCTCCCTCTGGGGCCAACGTCCTGACTTTC. Encoded protein: CASSTGQAPSGANVLTF. Variable domain in full (rest from reference TRBV5-1 and TRBJ2-6): KAGVTQTPRYLIKTRGQQVTLSCSPISGHRSVSWYQQTPGQGLQFLFEYFSETQRNKGNFPGRFSGRQFSNSRSEMNVSTLELGDSALYLCASSTGQAPSGANVLTFGAGSRLTVL.

This clone appeared once. The CDR3: CASSQVISGSSSYNEQFF. The CDR3 DNA sequence: TGCGCCAGCAGCCAAGTGATTAGCGGGAGTAGCTCCTACAATGAGCAGTTCTTC. The chain carries TRBV4-3 and TRBJ2-1; 9 bases align to TRBD2. J gave up 0 bases and V 1 base, and 7 bases lay outside the gene matches. There are 18 residues in the CDR3. CDR1 and CDR2 from the germline V gene are LGHNA and YSLEER.

The chain combines TRBV30 with TRBJ1-3; a possible D gene is TRBD1 (5 bases). Germline-derived CDR1 and CDR2 are GTSNPN and SVGIG (reference sequence). V lost 0 bases to trimming and J lost 0 bases, with 12 bases between them. The CDR3 length is 16 residues. The CDR3 DNA reads as TGTGCCTGGAGTGTTGGCAGGACAAGCTCTGGAAACACCATATATTTT. Residues: CAWSVGRTSSGNTIYF.

This rearrangement joins TRBV5-1 to TRBJ2-6; maybe TRBD1 (5 bases). Germline V gives CDR1 SGHRS, CDR2 YFSETQ. V was clipped by 7 bases and J by 0 bases, with 17 bases between them. This CDR3 comprises 17 residues. The chain's CDR3 is CASQGGSASSGANVLTF. The CDR3 nucleotides read TGCGCCAGCCAGGGTGGGTCCGCATCCTCTGGGGCCAACGTCCTGACTTTC.

The chain uses TRBV28 and TRBJ2-3; 7 nucleotides align to TRBD1. CDR1 MDHEN and CDR2 SYDVKM come from the germline V gene. The CDR3 is 14 amino acids. V lost 8 bases, J lost 6 bases, and 11 bases stayed unmatched. The DNA for the CDR3 is TGTGCCAGCCGTGAGACAGGGATTGCGGATACGCAGTATTTT. Residues: CASRETGIADTQYF.

This clone is a singleton in its sample. The chain uses TRBV19 and TRBJ1-5; 12 nucleotides line up with TRBD1. V shed 4 bases, J shed 2 bases, and the junction held 6 bases outside the gene matches. The length of the CDR3 is 17 residues. Germline V lookup: CDR1 LNHDA, CDR2 SQIVND (reference sequence). As DNA, the CDR3 is TGTGCCAGTAGTAGGGGACAGGGGGCGCGAGGCAATCAGCCCCAGCATTTT. Protein: CASSRGQGARGNQPQHF.

This clone was counted only a few times. CDR3 DNA: TGTGCCAGCAGTTATGGCGGGGTTTACAATGAGCAGTTCTTC. Its protein is CASSYGGVYNEQFF. The chain is built from TRBV6-2 or TRBV6-3 and TRBJ2-1; D might be TRBD2 (6 bases). Germline V CDR1 and CDR2: MNHEY, SVGEGT. V lost 3 bases, J lost 4 bases, and 10 bases lay in between. The CDR3 runs to 14 residues.

The chain carries TRBV6-2 or TRBV6-3 and TRBJ1-2, with D perhaps matching TRBD1 (6 bases). The CDR3 totals 16 residues. The germline CDR1 and CDR2 sequences are MNHEY and SVGEGT. With 2 bases removed from V and 5 bases from J, the gap between germline ends came to 18 bases. CDR3 amino acids: CASSYGGGQYQYGYTF. The CDR3 DNA reads TGTGCCAGCAGTTACGGTGGAGGACAGTACCAATATGGCTACACCTTC.

V and J are TRBV7-2 and TRBJ1-2; 9 bases are a match to TRBD1. The CDR3 has 15 residues. Germline V gives CDR1 SGHTA, CDR2 FQGNSA. V trimming: 2 bases; J trimming: 4 bases; junction bases outside the gene matches: 5. CDR3 nucleotides: TGTGCCAGCAGCTTATCCGGGACAGGGCCCTATGGCTACACCTTC. Amino acids: CASSLSGTGPYGYTF.

This sequence joins TRBV28 and TRBJ2-3; TRBD2 aligns across 7 bases. V dropped 2 bases and J dropped 2; count of bases not matched to a gene: 10. Germline V gene data show CDR1 as MDHEN and CDR2 as SYDVKM. The CDR3 contains 17 residues. The chain's CDR3 is CASSLRPTAGITDTQYF. The DNA for the CDR3 is TGTGCCAGCAGTTTACGCCCAACAGCGGGGATCACAGATACGCAGTATTTT.

V and J are TRBV5-6 and TRBJ2-3, with 7 positions matching TRBD1. This CDR3 is 16 amino acids long. From germline, CDR1 is SGHDT and CDR2 YYEEEE. J was trimmed by 4 bases and V by 0 bases; bases with no gene match: 8. CDR3 protein: CASSLGRQGIADTQYF. The CDR3 nucleotides read TGTGCCAGCAGCTTGGGGAGACAGGGCATTGCAGATACGCAGTATTTT.

V gene TRBV18 combines with J gene TRBJ1-4; TRBD1 aligns across 9 bases. Germline-derived CDR1 and CDR2 are KGHSH and LQKENI. After removal of 8 bases from V and 2 bases from J, the junction contained 0 bases not matched to a gene. The CDR3 runs 13 residues. Here the CDR3 reads CASGQGTNEKLFF. CDR3 coding DNA: TGTGCCAGCGGACAGGGGACTAATGAAAAACTGTTTTTT.

The chain joins TRBV9 to TRBJ2-2; unclear D gene. Germline loops: CDR1 SGDLS, CDR2 YYNGEE. The CDR3 is 14 residues long. V was trimmed by 4 bases and J by 5 bases, leaving 12 bases between them. Here the CDR3 DNA reads TGTGCCAGCAGCCAGGCAGGAAATACCGGGGAGCTGTTTTTT. Translated: CASSQAGNTGELFF.

The chain carries TRBV28 and TRBJ1-2; TRBD1 is a possible D gene (6 bases). V lost 6 bases, J lost 4 bases, and 12 bases lay in between. CDR3 length: 13 amino acids. The germline gives CDR1 MDHEN, CDR2 SYDVKM. The CDR3 loop is CASSPGTFYGYTF. CDR3 bases: TGTGCCAGCAGCCCGGGGACATTCTATGGCTACACCTTC.

The chain uses TRBV11-2 and TRBJ2-7, with TRBD2 matching 7 bases. The germline V gene encodes CDR1 SGHAT and CDR2 FQNNGV. V lost 4 bases, J lost 3 bases, and 6 bases stayed unmatched. This CDR3 region has 14 residues. The CDR3 region is CASSSTSQIYEQYF. The CDR3 DNA sequence: TGTGCCAGCAGCTCGACTAGCCAGATCTACGAGCAGTACTTC. The variable domain in full, completed from reference TRBV11-2 and TRBJ2-7, reads EAGVAQSPRYKIIEKRQSVAFWCNPISGHATLYWYQQILGQGPKLLIQFQNNGVVDDSQLPKDRFSAERLKGVDSTLKIQPAKLEDSAVYLCASSSTSQIYEQYFGPGTRLTVT.

The chain combines TRBV5-6 with TRBJ2-7, with D perhaps TRBD2 (6 bases). The CDR3 has 17 amino acids. Trimming took 4 bases from V and 2 from J, leaving 22 bases between them. Germline V gives CDR1 SGHDT, CDR2 YYEEEE. DNA of the CDR3: TGTGCCAGCAGCCTAGGGACTTCGGTGGTTTTTGCCTACGAGCAGTACTTC. This translates into CASSLGTSVVFAYEQYF.

This clone was observed once. J is TRBJ2-3 and V is TRBV28, with 8 bases lining up with TRBD2. CDR1 and CDR2 (germline): MDHEN, SYDVKM. The CDR3 totals 15 residues. Trimming at V came to 7 bases and at J to 0 bases, leaving 6 bases not matched to a gene. The CDR3 nucleotides are TGTGCCAGCAAGACTAGCGCAATCAGCACAGATACGCAGTATTTT. Translation: CASKTSAISTDTQYF. Full variable domain (missing parts from reference TRBV28 and TRBJ2-3): DVKVTQSSRYLVKRTGEKVFLECVQDMDHENMFWYRQDPGLGLRLIYFSYDVKMKEKGDIPEGYSVSREKKERFSLILESASTNQTSMYLCASKTSAISTDTQYFGPGTRLTVL.

This clone was recorded a few times. Germline and junction disagree at one end, which may indicate a read error. The rearrangement joins TRBV6-1 to TRBJ2-1; 11 nucleotides align to TRBD2. This CDR3 region has 15 residues. Germline values: CDR1 MNHNS, CDR2 SASEGT. The CDR3, as DNA: TGTGCCAGCAGCGAAGATCGGCTAGCGGGGGGTGAGCAGTTCTTC. Translated, it gives CASSEDRLAGGEQFF.